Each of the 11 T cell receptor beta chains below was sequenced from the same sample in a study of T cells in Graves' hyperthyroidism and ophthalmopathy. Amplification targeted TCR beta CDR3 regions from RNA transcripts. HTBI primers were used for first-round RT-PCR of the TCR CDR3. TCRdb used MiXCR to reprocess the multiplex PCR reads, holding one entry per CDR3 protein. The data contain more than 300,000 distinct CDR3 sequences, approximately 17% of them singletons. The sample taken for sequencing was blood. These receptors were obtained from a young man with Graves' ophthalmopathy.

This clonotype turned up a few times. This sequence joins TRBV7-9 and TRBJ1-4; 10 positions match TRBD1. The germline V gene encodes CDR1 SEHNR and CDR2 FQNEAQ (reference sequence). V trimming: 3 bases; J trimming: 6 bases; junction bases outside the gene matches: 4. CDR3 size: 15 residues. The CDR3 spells CASSFRGTGDEKLFF. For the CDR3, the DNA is TGTGCCAGCAGCTTTAGGGGGACAGGGGATGAAAAACTGTTTTTT. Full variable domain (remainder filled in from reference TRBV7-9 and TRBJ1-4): DTGVSQNPRHKITKRGQNVTFRCDPISEHNRLYWYRQTLGQGPEFLTYFQNEAQLEKSRLLSDRFSAERPKGSFSTLEIQRTEQGDSAMYLCASSFRGTGDEKLFFGSGTQLSVL.

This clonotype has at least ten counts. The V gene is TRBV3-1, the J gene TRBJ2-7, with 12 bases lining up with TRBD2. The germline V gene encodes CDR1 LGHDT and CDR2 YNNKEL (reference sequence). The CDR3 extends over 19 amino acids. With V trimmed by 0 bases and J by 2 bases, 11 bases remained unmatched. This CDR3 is CASSQDSAPSGGAPYEQYF. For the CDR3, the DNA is TGTGCCAGCAGCCAAGATTCCGCCCCTAGCGGGGGGGCGCCCTACGAGCAGTACTTC.

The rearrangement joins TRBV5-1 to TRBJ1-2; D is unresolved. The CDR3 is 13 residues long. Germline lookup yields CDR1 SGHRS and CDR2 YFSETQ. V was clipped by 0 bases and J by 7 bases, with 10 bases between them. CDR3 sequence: CASSLAGFSGYTF. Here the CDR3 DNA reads TGCGCCAGCAGCTTGGCCGGATTTTCTGGCTACACCTTC.

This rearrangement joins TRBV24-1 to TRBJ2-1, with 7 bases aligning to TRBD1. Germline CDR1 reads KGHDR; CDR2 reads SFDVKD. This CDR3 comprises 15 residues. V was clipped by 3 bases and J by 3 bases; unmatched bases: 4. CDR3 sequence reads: CATSDPGQDYNEQFF. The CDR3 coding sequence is TGTGCCACCAGTGATCCCGGACAGGACTACAATGAGCAGTTCTTC.

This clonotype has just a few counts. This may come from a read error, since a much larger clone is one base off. The CDR3 reads CASSEYGRVDTEASF. The CDR3 DNA is TGTGCCAGCAGTGAATACGGTAGGGTAGACACTGAAGCTTCCTTT. The V gene is TRBV2, the J gene TRBJ1-1, with no clear D. The CDR3 has 15 amino acids. Germline CDR1 reads SNHLY; CDR2 reads FYNNEI.

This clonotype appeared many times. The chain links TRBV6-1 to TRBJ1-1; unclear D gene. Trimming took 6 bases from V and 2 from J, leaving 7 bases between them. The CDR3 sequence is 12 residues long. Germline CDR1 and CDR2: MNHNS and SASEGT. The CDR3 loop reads CASRVINTEAFF. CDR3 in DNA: TGTGCCAGCAGGGTTATTAACACTGAAGCTTTCTTT.

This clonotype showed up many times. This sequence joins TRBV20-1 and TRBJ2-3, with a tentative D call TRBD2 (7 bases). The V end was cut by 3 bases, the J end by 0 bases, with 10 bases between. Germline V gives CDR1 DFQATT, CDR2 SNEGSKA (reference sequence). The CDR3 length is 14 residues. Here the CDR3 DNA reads TGCAGTGCTAGGGAGGGGGGGAGCACAGATACGCAGTATTTT. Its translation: CSAREGGSTDTQYF.

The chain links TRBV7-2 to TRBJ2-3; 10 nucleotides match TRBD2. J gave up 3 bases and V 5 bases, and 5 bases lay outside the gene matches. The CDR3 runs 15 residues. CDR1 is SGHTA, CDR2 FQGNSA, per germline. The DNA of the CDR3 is TGTGCCAGCAGCCTCCTAGCGGGAGTGACAGATACGCAGTATTTT. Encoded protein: CASSLLAGVTDTQYF.

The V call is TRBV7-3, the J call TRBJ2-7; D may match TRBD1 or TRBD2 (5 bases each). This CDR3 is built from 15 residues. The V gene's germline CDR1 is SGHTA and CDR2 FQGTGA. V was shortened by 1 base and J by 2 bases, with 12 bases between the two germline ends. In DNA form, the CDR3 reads TGTGCCAGCAGCTTAAACGCCGGGGCTACCTACGAGCAGTACTTC. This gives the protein CASSLNAGATYEQYF.

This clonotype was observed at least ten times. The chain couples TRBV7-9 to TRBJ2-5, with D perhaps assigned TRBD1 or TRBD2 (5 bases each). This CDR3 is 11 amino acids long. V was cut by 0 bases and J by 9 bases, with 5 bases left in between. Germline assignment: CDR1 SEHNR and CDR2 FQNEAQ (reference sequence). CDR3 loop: CASSLAGAQYF. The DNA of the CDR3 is TGTGCCAGCAGCTTAGCGGGGGCCCAGTACTTC.

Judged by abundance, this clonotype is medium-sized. CDR3 sequence: CASSYSSSYNEQFF. In DNA, the CDR3 is TGTGCCAGCAGTTACTCTAGCTCCTACAATGAGCAGTTCTTC. The chain employs TRBV6-2 or TRBV6-3 and TRBJ2-1, with no clear D. Germline V gene sequence: CDR1 MNHEY, CDR2 SVGEGT. Trimming removed 0 bases from V and 0 bases from J, with 3 bases in between. The CDR3 is 14 residues long.